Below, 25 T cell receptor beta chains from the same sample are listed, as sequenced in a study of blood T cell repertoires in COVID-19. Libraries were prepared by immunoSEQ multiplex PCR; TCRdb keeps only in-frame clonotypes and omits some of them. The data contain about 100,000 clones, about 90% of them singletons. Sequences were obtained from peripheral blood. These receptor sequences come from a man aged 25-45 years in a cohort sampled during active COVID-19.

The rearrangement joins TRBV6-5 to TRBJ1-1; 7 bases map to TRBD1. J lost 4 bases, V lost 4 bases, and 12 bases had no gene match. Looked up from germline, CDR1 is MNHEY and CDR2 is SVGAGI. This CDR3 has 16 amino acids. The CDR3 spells CASSFSQGPMGTEAFF. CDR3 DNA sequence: TGTGCCAGCAGTTTTTCACAGGGGCCCATGGGCACTGAAGCTTTCTTT.

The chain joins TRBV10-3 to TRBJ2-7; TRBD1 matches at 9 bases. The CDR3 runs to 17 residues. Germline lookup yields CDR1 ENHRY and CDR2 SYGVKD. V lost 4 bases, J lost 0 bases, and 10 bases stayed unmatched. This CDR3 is CAISAPGQGKSSYEQYF. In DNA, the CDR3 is TGTGCCATCAGTGCCCCCGGACAGGGGAAGAGCTCCTACGAGCAGTACTTC.

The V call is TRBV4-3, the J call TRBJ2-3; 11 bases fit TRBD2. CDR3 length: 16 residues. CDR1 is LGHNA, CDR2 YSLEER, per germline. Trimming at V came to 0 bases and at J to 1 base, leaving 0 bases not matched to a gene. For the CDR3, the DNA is TGCGCCAGCAGCCAAGAACTAGCGGGGGGCACAGATACGCAGTATTTT. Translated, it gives CASSQELAGGTDTQYF.

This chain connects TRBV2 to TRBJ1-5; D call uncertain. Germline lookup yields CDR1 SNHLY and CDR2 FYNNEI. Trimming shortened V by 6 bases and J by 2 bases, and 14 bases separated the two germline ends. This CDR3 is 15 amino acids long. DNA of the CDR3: TGTGCCAGCAGCGTCAAATCCTCGGGCAATCAGCCCCAGCATTTT. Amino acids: CASSVKSSGNQPQHF.

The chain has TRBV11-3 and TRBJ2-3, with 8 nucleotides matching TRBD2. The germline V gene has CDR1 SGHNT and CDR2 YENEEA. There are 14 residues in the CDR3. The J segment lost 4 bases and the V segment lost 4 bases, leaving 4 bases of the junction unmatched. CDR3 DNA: TGTGCCAGCAGCTCCGGGGGGGGGCCAGATACGCAGTATTTT. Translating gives CASSSGGGPDTQYF.

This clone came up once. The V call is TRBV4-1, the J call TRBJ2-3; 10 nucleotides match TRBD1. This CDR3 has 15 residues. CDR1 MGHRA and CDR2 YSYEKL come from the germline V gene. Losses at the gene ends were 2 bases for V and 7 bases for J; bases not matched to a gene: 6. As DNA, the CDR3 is TGCGCCAGCAGCCAACACGGACAGGGGGAGTATACGCAGTATTTT. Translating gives CASSQHGQGEYTQYF.

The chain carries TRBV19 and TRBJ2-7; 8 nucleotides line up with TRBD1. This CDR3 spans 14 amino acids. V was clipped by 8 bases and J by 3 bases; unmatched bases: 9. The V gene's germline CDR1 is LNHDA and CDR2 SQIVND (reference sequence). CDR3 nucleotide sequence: TGTGCCAGTGGGGAGTCGGACAGGGTCTACGAGCAGTACTTC. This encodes CASGESDRVYEQYF.

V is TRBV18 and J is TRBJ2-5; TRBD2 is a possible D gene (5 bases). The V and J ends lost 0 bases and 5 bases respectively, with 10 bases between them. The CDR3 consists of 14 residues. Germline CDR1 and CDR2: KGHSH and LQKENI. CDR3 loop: CASSPPGSRETQYF. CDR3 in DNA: TGTGCCAGCTCACCACCGGGGAGCAGGGAGACCCAGTACTTC. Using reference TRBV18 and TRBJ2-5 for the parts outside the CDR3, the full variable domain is NAGVMQNPRHLVRRRGQEARLRCSPMKGHSHVYWYRQLPEEGLKFMVYLQKENIIDESGMPKERFSAEFPKEGPSILRIQQVVRGDSAAYFCASSPPGSRETQYFGPGTRLLVL.

The CDR3 spells CASSLAPPLLRAFF. CDR3 nucleotides: TGTGCCAGCAGCTTAGCACCCCCCCTACTACGGGCTTTCTTT. V usage is TRBV7-9 and J usage is TRBJ1-1, with D unresolved. With 0 bases removed from V and 11 bases from J, the gap between germline ends came to 16 bases. The CDR3 is made up of 14 amino acids. CDR1 and CDR2 (germline): SEHNR, FQNEAQ (reference sequence).

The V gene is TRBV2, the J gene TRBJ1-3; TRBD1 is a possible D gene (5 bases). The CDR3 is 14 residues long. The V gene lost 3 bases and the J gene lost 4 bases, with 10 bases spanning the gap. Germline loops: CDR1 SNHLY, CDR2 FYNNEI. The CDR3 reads CASSEEGYGNTIYF. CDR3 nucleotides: TGTGCCAGCAGTGAGGAGGGGTACGGAAACACCATATATTTT.

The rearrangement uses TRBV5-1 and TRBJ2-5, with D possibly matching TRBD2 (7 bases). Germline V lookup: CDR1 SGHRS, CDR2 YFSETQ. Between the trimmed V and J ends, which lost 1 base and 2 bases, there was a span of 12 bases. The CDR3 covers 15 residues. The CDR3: CASSLRGGVQETQYF. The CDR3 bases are TGCGCCAGCAGCTTGCGAGGGGGGGTTCAAGAGACCCAGTACTTC.

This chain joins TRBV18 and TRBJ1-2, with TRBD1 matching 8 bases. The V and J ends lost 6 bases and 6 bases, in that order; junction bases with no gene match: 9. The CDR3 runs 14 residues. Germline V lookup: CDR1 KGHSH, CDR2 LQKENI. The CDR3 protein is CASSPGQGSNGYTF. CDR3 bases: TGTGCCAGCTCTCCAGGACAGGGTTCGAATGGCTACACCTTC.

The CDR3 sequence is CASPGLVSYNEQFF. The CDR3 nucleotides read TGTGCCAGTCCGGGACTGGTCTCCTACAATGAGCAGTTCTTC. The rearrangement uses TRBV7-9 and TRBJ2-1, with D possibly matching TRBD2 (6 bases). With 9 bases removed from V and 0 bases from J, the gap between germline ends came to 12 bases. Germline V gene data show CDR1 as SEHNR and CDR2 as FQNEAQ (reference sequence). CDR3 length: 14 residues.

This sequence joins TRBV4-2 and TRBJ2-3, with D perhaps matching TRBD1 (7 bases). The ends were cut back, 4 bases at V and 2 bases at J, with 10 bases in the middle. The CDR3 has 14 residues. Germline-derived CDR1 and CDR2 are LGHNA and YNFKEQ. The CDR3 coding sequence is TGTGCCAGCAGCCCAGGGGGGACCACAGATACGCAGTATTTT. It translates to CASSPGGTTDTQYF.

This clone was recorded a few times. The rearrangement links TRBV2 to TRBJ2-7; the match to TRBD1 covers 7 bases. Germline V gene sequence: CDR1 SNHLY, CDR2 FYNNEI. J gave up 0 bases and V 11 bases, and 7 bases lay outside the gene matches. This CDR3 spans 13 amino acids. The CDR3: CAGDREFSYEQYF. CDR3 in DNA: TGTGCCGGTGACAGGGAATTCTCCTACGAGCAGTACTTC. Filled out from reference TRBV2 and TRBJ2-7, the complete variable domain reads EPEVTQTPSHQVTQMGQEVILRCVPISNHLYFYWYRQILGQKVEFLVSFYNNEISEKSEIFDDQFSVERPDGSNFTLKIRSTKLEDSAMYFCAGDREFSYEQYFGPGTRLTVT.

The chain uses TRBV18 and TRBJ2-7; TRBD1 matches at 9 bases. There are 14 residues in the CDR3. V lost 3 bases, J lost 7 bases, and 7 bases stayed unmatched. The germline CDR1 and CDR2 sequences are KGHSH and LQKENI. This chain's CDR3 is CASSPGQGAGEQYF. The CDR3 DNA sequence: TGTGCCAGCTCACCGGGACAGGGTGCTGGGGAGCAGTACTTC. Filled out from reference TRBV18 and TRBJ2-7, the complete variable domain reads NAGVMQNPRHLVRRRGQEARLRCSPMKGHSHVYWYRQLPEEGLKFMVYLQKENIIDESGMPKERFSAEFPKEGPSILRIQQVVRGDSAAYFCASSPGQGAGEQYFGPGTRLTVT.

CDR3 residues: CASSLKGETQYF. As DNA, the CDR3 is TGTGCCAGCAGTTTAAAGGGGGAGACCCAGTACTTC. The J gene is TRBJ2-5, the V gene TRBV28, with D possibly being TRBD1 (5 bases). The CDR3 length is 12 residues. V was trimmed by 2 bases and J by 5 bases, leaving 6 bases between them. CDR1 MDHEN and CDR2 SYDVKM come from the germline V gene.

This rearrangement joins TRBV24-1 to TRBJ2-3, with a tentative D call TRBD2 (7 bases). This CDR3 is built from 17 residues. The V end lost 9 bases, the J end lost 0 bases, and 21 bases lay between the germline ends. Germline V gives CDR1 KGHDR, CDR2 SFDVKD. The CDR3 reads CATSSGGGAFSTDTQYF. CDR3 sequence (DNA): TGTGCCACCTCCTCTGGAGGGGGGGCCTTCAGCACAGATACGCAGTATTTT.

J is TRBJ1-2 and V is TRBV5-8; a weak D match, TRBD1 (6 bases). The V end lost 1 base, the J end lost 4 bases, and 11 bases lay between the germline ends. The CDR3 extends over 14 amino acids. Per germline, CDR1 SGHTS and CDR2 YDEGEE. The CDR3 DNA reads TGTGCCAGCAGCTTGACAGGGATGGCCTATGGCTACACCTTC. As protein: CASSLTGMAYGYTF.

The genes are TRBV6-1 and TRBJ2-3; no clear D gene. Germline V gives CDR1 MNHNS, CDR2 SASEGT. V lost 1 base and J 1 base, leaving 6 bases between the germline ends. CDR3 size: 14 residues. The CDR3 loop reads CASSEVEGTDTQYF. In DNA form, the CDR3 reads TGTGCCAGCAGTGAAGTTGAGGGCACAGATACGCAGTATTTT.

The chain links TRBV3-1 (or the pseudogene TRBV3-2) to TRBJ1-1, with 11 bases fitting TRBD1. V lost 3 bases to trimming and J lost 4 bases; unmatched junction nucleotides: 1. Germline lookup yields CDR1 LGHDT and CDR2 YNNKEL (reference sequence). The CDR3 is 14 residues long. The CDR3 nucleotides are TGTGCCAGCAGCCACGGGACAGGGGGCACTGAAGCTTTCTTT. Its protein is CASSHGTGGTEAFF.

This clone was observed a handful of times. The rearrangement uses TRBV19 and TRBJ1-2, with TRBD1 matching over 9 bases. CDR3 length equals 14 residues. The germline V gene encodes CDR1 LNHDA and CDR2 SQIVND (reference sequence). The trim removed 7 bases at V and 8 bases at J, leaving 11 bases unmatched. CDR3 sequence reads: CASTEGQGMRGYTF. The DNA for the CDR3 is TGTGCCAGTACGGAAGGACAGGGGATGAGGGGCTACACCTTC.

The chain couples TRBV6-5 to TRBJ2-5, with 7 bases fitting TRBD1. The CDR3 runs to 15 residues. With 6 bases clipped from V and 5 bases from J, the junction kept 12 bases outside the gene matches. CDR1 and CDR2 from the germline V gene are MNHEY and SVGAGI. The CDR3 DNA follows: TGTGCCAGCAGACCTACAGGGGATGTGGGTGAGACCCAGTACTTC. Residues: CASRPTGDVGETQYF.

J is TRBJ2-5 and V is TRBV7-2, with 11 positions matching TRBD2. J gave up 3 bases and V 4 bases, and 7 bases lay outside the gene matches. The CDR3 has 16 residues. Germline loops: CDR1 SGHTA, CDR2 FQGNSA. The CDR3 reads CASSSPSGGPKETQYF. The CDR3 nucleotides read TGTGCCAGCAGCTCTCCTAGCGGGGGGCCGAAAGAGACCCAGTACTTC.

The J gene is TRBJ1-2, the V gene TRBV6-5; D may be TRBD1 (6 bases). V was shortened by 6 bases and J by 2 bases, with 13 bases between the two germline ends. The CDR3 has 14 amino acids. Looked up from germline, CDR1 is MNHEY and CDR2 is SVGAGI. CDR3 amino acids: CASSLGHLNYGYTF. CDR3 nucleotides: TGTGCCAGCAGCTTGGGACACTTGAACTATGGCTACACCTTC.